The clone carrying this T cell receptor beta chain was found a few times. Antigen unknown. This sample is drawn from a study of identical twins. Every one of the donors was a healthy Caucasian. The CDR3 is 16 amino acids. V was cut by 3 bases and J by 0 bases, with 12 bases left in between. Germline V gene data show CDR1 as MNHEY and CDR2 as SVGAGI. MiXCR, applied by TCRdb to the 5' RACE reads, yields one record per CDR3 protein. The table records about 570,000 distinct CDR3 sequences, approximately 9.6% of them present only once. Study outcomes and limitations: Conclusions were drawn cross-sectionally by statistical analysis, without following the same donors.

These data were also reused for a study on yellow fever vaccine responses in identical twins.

Material: PBMCs. This chain uses TRBV6-5 with TRBJ2-1, with D uncertain. The source is a woman between 18 and 29 years old in good health. The CDR3: CASSYIPSSSYNEQFF. The CDR3 DNA reads as TGTGCCAGCAGTTATATCCCCTCCAGCTCCTACAATGAGCAGTTCTTC.